This entry is about one TCR beta chain. Its ends do not fully match the called genes, so a read error is possible. TCRdb processed the 5' RACE reads anew with MiXCR; each CDR3 protein has one entry. Of 6,000 to 7,500 distinct CDR3 sequences in the sample, approximately 70% are singletons; the top ten hold about 4.3%. Germline V gene lookup returns CDR1 SSHAT and CDR2 FNYEAQ (reference sequence). The CDR3 consists of 17 residues. Treg sorting used a CD4+CD25+CD127-/low gate. Sequenced material: tumor-infiltrating Tregs sorted from the breast tumor. This chain uses TRBV7-7 with TRBJ2-3, with 9 nucleotides matching TRBD2. This receptor was taken from a female donor with breast cancer. The CDR3 region has the DNA TGTGCTAGCAGCCTAGGACTGACTAGCGGCGGCACAGATACGCAGTATTTT. Translation gives CASSLGLTSGGTDTQYF. Full variable domain (rest looked up from reference TRBV7-7 and TRBJ2-3): GAGVSQSPRYKVTKRGQDVTLRCDPISSHATLYWYQQALGQGPEFLTYFNYEAQPDKSGLPSDRFSAERPEGSISTLTIQRTEQRDSAMYRCASSLGLTSGGTDTQYFGPGTRLTVL.